The rows below give T cell receptor beta chains drawn from one sample of a study of T-cell memory formation after mild COVID-19. MiXCR, run by TCRdb on the 5' RACE reads, gives a single entry per CDR3 protein. The sample lists some 440,000 distinct CDR3 sequences, 20% to 25% occurring once. The source material was PBMCs or a T cell subset sorted from them (not recorded which). These receptors all stem from an adult woman who had mild COVID-19 (a few samples of this study predate the infection). Cell type and time point are not known. Each CDR3 is given with its conserved first and last residue. A D gene is named only where the DNA matches it firmly. Only some rows state a clone size, as once, few, many or a class for expanded clones.

J gene | clone size | D gene | V gene | CDR3 DNA | CDR3 protein
TRBJ1-6 | - | - | TRBV6-1 | TGTGCCAGCAGTGAAGGGTGGGGAAACTATAATTCACCCCTCCACTTT | CASSEGWGNYNSPLHF
TRBJ2-7 | few | TRBD1 | TRBV7-9 | TGTGCCAGCAGCCCAGACAGGGGGAAAGCCTACGAGCAGTACTTC | CASSPDRGKAYEQYF
TRBJ2-5 | many | - | TRBV7-9 | TGTGCCAGCAGCTCGGGATCCCCGAGGGAGACCCAGTACTTC | CASSSGSPRETQYF
TRBJ2-7 | - | - | TRBV15 | TGTGCCACCAGCAGAGGAGGGGGAGACCTCTACGAGCAGTACTTC | CATSRGGGDLYEQYF
TRBJ2-5 | - | - | TRBV7-9 | TGTGCCAGCAGTGGTCTATCGGCAGGGGCGTACCAAGAGACCCAGTACTTC | CASSGLSAGAYQETQYF
TRBJ2-3 | few | - | TRBV5-5 | TGTGCCAGCAGCTTTCTTGATGATACGCAGTATTTT | CASSFLDDTQYF
TRBJ2-3 | - | TRBD1 | TRBV5-1 | TGCGCCAGCAGCTATAATTTGGACAGGGGATTTGACACAGATACGCAGTATTTT | CASSYNLDRGFDTDTQYF
TRBJ2-1 | - | TRBD1 | TRBV24-1 | TGTGCCGCCAGTGATTCGGGACAGGGGCGTCATGAGCAGTTCTTC | CAASDSGQGRHEQFF
TRBJ2-1 | few | - | TRBV30 | TGTGCCTGGGGACTAAGTTACAATGAGCAGTTCTTC | CAWGLSYNEQFF
TRBJ2-1 | few | TRBD1 | TRBV5-5 | TGTGCCAGCAGCGTAATACAGGGGGCGTTCGGCAATGAGCAGTTCTTC | CASSVIQGAFGNEQFF
TRBJ2-3 | few | - | TRBV4-3 | TGCGCCAGCAGCCAAGAGTCGAGTTCTACGCAGTATTTT | CASSQESSSTQYF
TRBJ2-2 | - | - | TRBV2 | TGTGCCAGCAGTGGCCCCGCGGACAAACGTACCGGGGAGCTGTTTTTT | CASSGPADKRTGELFF
TRBJ2-3 | - | - | TRBV7-9 | TGTGCCAGCAGAATTGGGAGCACAGATACGCAGTATTTT | CASRIGSTDTQYF
TRBJ2-7 | few | TRBD1 | TRBV9 | TGTGCCAGCAGCGCTACCCCGGGACAGGGGATCTACGAGCAGTACTTC | CASSATPGQGIYEQYF
TRBJ1-5 | - | TRBD1 | TRBV12-3/TRBV12-4 | TGTGCCAGCAGCCATGACAGGGGTAGCAATCAGCCCCAGCATTTT | CASSHDRGSNQPQHF
TRBJ1-1 | few | - | TRBV6-2/TRBV6-3 | TGTGCCAGCAGTTATTTGCACACTGAAGCTTTCTTT | CASSYLHTEAFF
TRBJ2-5 | many | TRBD1 | TRBV12-3/TRBV12-4 | TGTGCCAGCAGTTGGGACAGCAAAGAGACCCAGTACTTC | CASSWDSKETQYF
TRBJ2-1 | few | - | TRBV12-3/TRBV12-4 | TGTGCCAGCAGTATGCTGGGACGCAATGAGCAGTTCTTC | CASSMLGRNEQFF
TRBJ2-7 | once | TRBD1 | TRBV30 | TGTGCCTGGACCGACAGGGGGCTGGGCGTTGTGCAGTACTTC | CAWTDRGLGVVQYF
TRBJ2-1 | few | - | TRBV24-1 | TGTGCCACCAGTGACTCGGACAGCTACAATGAGCAGTTCTTC | CATSDSDSYNEQFF
TRBJ2-5 | - | TRBD2 | TRBV12-3/TRBV12-4 | TGTGCCAGCAGTCCGGGACTAGCGGCAGAGACCCAGTACTTC | CASSPGLAAETQYF
TRBJ1-3 | - | - | TRBV7-9 | TGTGCCAGCAGCTCCGGGACAGGAAACACCATATATTTT | CASSSGTGNTIYF
TRBJ1-1 | few | - | TRBV7-2 | TGTGCCAGCAGCATGGGACTGACCACTGAAGCTTTCTTT | CASSMGLTTEAFF
TRBJ2-3 | - | TRBD1 | TRBV9 | TGTGCCAGCAGGGGACAGAGCACAGATACGCAGTATTTT | CASRGQSTDTQYF
TRBJ2-2 | few | - | TRBV27 | TGTGCCAGCAGTTTAGAATTTGGCCAGGGCACCGCGAACACCGGGGAGCTGTTTTTT | CASSLEFGQGTANTGELFF
TRBJ2-1 | - | TRBD2 | TRBV14 | TGTGCCAGCAGCCGCTTCACTAGCGGGAGTGATAATGAGCAGTTCTTC | CASSRFTSGSDNEQFF
TRBJ1-1 | - | - | TRBV10-3 | TGTGCCATCAGTGGAGAGACACAATCTCACACTGAAGCTTTCTTT | CAISGETQSHTEAFF
TRBJ1-1 | few | TRBD1 | TRBV7-2 | TGTGCCAGCAGCTTAGGGGACAGACTGAACACTGAAGCTTTCTTT | CASSLGDRLNTEAFF
TRBJ1-2 | - | TRBD1 | TRBV4-1 | TGCGCCAGCAGCCAAATCCTCGGACAGGGCTATGGCTACACCTTC | CASSQILGQGYGYTF
TRBJ2-4 | - | - | TRBV5-1 | TGCGCCAGCAGCTCCTACCCGGCACATGGGGCCAAAAACATTCAGTACTTC | CASSSYPAHGAKNIQYF
TRBJ2-7 | few | TRBD1 | TRBV5-1 | TGCGCCAGCAGCCCGGGACAGGTTAACTCCTACGAGCAGTACTTC | CASSPGQVNSYEQYF
TRBJ1-2 | - | TRBD1 | TRBV27 | TGTGCCAGCAGAGGGACAGGGAGATTCTATGGCTACACCTTC | CASRGTGRFYGYTF
TRBJ1-1 | - | TRBD1 | TRBV19 | TGTGCCAGTAGGTGGACAGGGGACGCGAACACTGAAGCTTTCTTT | CASRWTGDANTEAFF
TRBJ2-1 | few | - | TRBV20-1 | TGCAGTGGGGAGGCCTCCTACAATGAGCAGTTCTTC | CSGEASYNEQFF
TRBJ1-6 | many | - | TRBV20-1 | TGCAGTGCGGGACCCTCTAGCTCCTATAATTCACCCCTCCACTTT | CSAGPSSSYNSPLHF
TRBJ2-1 | few | - | TRBV12-3/TRBV12-4 | TGTGCCAGCAGCCGTCTAACAGGGCGTATCGGAAATGAGCAGTTCTTC | CASSRLTGRIGNEQFF
TRBJ2-5 | - | - | TRBV7-2 | TGTGCCAGCAGCTTAGTTTGGTCAGGGGAGGCGACCCAGTACTTC | CASSLVWSGEATQYF
TRBJ2-7 | few | TRBD2 | TRBV30 | TGTGCCGCCGGGACTAGCGGGAGGTCCTACGAGCAGTACTTC | CAAGTSGRSYEQYF
TRBJ2-5 | - | TRBD1 | TRBV5-5 | TGTGCCAGCACCGGCGGGACAGGGAAAGAGACCCAGTACTTC | CASTGGTGKETQYF
TRBJ2-5 | few | - | TRBV25-1 | TGTGCCAGCAGTGAAACACAGTACCAAGAGACCCAGTACTTC | CASSETQYQETQYF
TRBJ2-1 | - | - | TRBV7-9 | TGTGCCAGCAGCCTCATCAACAATGAGCAGTTCTTC | CASSLINNEQFF
TRBJ1-6 | - | - | TRBV20-1 | TGCAGTGCTAGCGCAGCTGTAAATTCACCCCTCCACTTT | CSASAAVNSPLHF
TRBJ1-1 | few | - | TRBV19 | TGTGCCAGTAGTATAGCATCAGGGGACACTGAAGCTTTCTTT | CASSIASGDTEAFF
TRBJ2-3 | - | - | TRBV21-1 | TGTGCCAGCAGCGAACTCCTCACAGATACGCAGTATTTT | CASSELLTDTQYF
TRBJ1-6 | few | TRBD1 | TRBV9 | TGTGCCAGCAGCCCTCGGACAGGGGCGTATAATTCACCCCTCCACTTT | CASSPRTGAYNSPLHF
TRBJ2-7 | few | - | TRBV6-5 | TGTGCCAGCAGTTACGGGCAGGGAGACAGCTACGAGCAGTACTTC | CASSYGQGDSYEQYF